This T cell receptor (beta chain) was observed in a study of technical replicates of blood from several donors. Generated by immunoSEQ multiplex PCR, the TCRdb table keeps only in-frame clones and is missing some. The sample lists around 13,000 clones, 85% to 95% occurring once. Germline CDR1 SGHAT, CDR2 FQNNGV. Unmatched junction bases numbered 5, after V lost 4 bases and J lost 5 bases. This CDR3 comprises 15 residues. The chain couples TRBV11-2 to TRBJ2-7, with TRBD2 matching 13 bases. The TCR sequence derives from a human donor in good health. Sample: PBMCs. The CDR3 DNA sequence: TGTGCCAGCAGCTCGACTAGCGGGAGGTTCCACGAGCAGTACTTC. Its translation: CASSSTSGRFHEQYF.